The 8 T cell receptor beta chains reported below all come from one sample, sequenced in a study of technical replicates of blood from a few donors. The repertoire was sequenced with immunoSEQ multiplex PCR; TCRdb's copy has only in-frame clones and lacks some. The sample records about 82,000 clones, under 96% being singletons. The sample was T cells isolated from PBMCs. These receptors originate from a human donor in good health.

This clone occurred once. The chain is built from TRBV28 and TRBJ1-5; D is undetermined. V shed 5 bases and J shed 5 bases, with 4 bases lying between them. Germline V gives CDR1 MDHEN, CDR2 SYDVKM. This CDR3 spans 11 amino acids. The CDR3 bases are TGTGCCAGCAGTCTCGATCAGCCCCAGCATTTT. Translating it yields CASSLDQPQHF. Drawing the rest from reference TRBV28 and TRBJ1-5, the complete variable domain is DVKVTQSSRYLVKRTGEKVFLECVQDMDHENMFWYRQDPGLGLRLIYFSYDVKMKEKGDIPEGYSVSREKKERFSLILESASTNQTSMYLCASSLDQPQHFGDGTRLSIL.

The J gene is TRBJ1-1, the V gene TRBV13; D remains unclear. This CDR3 has 15 residues. Germline CDR1 reads PRHDT; CDR2 reads FYEKMQ (reference sequence). V was cut by 8 bases and J by 0 bases, with 16 bases left in between. The chain's CDR3 is CASLDTQKMNTEAFF. The CDR3 region has the DNA TGTGCCAGCCTCGACACCCAAAAGATGAACACTGAAGCTTTCTTT.

This clone was found once. V is TRBV2 and J is TRBJ2-7; unclear D gene. The V end was cut by 3 bases, the J end by 5 bases, with 11 bases between. The CDR3 is made up of 13 amino acids. The germline CDR1 and CDR2 sequences are SNHLY and FYNNEI. As DNA, the CDR3 is TGTGCCAGCAGTGAGAGGAGTAGAGACGAGCAGTACTTC. Protein: CASSERSRDEQYF. Based on the CDR3 plus reference TRBV2 and TRBJ2-7, the full variable domain is EPEVTQTPSHQVTQMGQEVILRCVPISNHLYFYWYRQILGQKVEFLVSFYNNEISEKSEIFDDQFSVERPDGSNFTLKIRSTKLEDSAMYFCASSERSRDEQYFGPGTRLTVT.

The chain combines TRBV2 with TRBJ1-1; D not resolved. Per germline, CDR1 SNHLY and CDR2 FYNNEI. V lost 6 bases to trimming and J lost 0 bases, with 11 bases between them. CDR3 size: 14 residues. CDR3 sequence: CASRIHRVNTEAFF. CDR3 sequence (DNA): TGTGCCAGCAGGATCCACCGGGTGAACACTGAAGCTTTCTTT.

The chain combines TRBV2 with TRBJ2-1, with 8 bases that match TRBD2. V was pared by 7 bases and J by 0 bases, with 5 bases of the junction left unmatched. This CDR3 spans 15 amino acids. Germline CDR1 SNHLY, CDR2 FYNNEI. The CDR3: CASTRLASSYNEQFF. DNA for the CDR3: TGTGCCAGCACTAGACTAGCGAGCTCCTACAATGAGCAGTTCTTC.

This chain uses TRBV27 with TRBJ1-2; D remains ambiguous. Per the germline V gene, CDR1 is MNHEY and CDR2 is SMNVEV (reference sequence). Trimming stripped 7 bases from V and 3 bases from J, with 18 bases between. The CDR3 is made up of 15 amino acids. Here the CDR3 DNA reads TGTGCCAGCATTCCCTACGGTGGGCTCGACTATGGCTACACCTTC. Amino acid sequence: CASIPYGGLDYGYTF.

This clone showed up just once. This chain uses TRBV29-1 with TRBJ1-1, with TRBD1 as a possible D gene (5 bases). The CDR3 extends over 13 amino acids. From germline, CDR1 is SQVTM and CDR2 ANQGSEA. Trimming left V 0 bases short and J 5 bases short, with 10 bases between. The CDR3 sequence: CSVEEGPGTEAFF. CDR3 nucleotide sequence: TGCAGCGTTGAAGAGGGTCCAGGGACTGAAGCTTTCTTT.

The chain has TRBV6-1 and TRBJ2-7; D is uncertain. The CDR3 sequence is 10 residues long. With 6 bases removed from V and 5 bases from J, the gap between germline ends came to 5 bases. CDR1 is MNHNS and CDR2 is SASEGT in the germline V gene. The CDR3 DNA follows: TGTGCCAGCAGGGAGAACGAGCAGTACTTC. It translates to CASRENEQYF.